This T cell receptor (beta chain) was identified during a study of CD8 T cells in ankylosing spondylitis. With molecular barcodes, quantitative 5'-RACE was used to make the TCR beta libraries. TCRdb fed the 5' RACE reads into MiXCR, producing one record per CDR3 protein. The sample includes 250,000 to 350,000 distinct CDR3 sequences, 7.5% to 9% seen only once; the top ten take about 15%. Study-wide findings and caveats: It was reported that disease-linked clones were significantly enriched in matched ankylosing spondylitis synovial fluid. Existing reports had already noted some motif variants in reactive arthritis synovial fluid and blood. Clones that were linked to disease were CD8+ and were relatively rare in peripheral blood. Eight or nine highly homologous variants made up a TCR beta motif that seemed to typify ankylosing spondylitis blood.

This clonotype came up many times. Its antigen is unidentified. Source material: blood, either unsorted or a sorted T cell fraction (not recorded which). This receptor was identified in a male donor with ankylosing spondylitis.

The CDR3 protein is CASSPTGVNEKLFF. In nucleotides, the CDR3 is TGCGCCAGCAGCCCGACAGGGGTTAATGAAAAACTGTTTTTT. The rearrangement uses TRBV4-1 and TRBJ1-4; 8 nucleotides align to TRBD1. The CDR3 contains 14 residues. Germline lookup yields CDR1 MGHRA and CDR2 YSYEKL. The V segment lost 4 bases and the J segment 4 bases; nucleotides outside the gene matches: 2.